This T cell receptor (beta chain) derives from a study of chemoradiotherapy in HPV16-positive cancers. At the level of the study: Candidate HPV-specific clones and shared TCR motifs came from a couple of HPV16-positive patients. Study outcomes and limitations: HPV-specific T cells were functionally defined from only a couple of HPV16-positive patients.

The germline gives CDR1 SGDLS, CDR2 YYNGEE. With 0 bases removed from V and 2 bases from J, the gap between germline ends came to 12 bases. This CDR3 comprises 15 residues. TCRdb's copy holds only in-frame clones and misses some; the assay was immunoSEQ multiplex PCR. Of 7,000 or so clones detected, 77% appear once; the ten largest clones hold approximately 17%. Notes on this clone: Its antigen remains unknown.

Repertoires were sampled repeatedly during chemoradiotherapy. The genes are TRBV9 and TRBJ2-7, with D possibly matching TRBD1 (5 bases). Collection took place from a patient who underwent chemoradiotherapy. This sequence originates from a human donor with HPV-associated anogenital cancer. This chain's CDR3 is CASSVALGATYEQYF. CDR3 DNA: TGTGCCAGCAGCGTAGCGCTTGGGGCTACCTACGAGCAGTACTTC.